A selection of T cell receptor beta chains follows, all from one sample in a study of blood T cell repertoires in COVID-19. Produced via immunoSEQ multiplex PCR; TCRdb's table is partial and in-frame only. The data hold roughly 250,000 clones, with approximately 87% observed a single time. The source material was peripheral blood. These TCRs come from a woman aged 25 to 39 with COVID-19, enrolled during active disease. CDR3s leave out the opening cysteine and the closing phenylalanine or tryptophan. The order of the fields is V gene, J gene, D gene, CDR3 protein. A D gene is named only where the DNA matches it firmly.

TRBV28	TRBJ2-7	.	ASSGRGEGYD
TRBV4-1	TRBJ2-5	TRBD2	ASSQVPGLAEETQY
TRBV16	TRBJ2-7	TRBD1	ASSQSGQGPYEQY
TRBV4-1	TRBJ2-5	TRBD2	ASSRTRPETQY
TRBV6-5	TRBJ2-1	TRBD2	ASRLDGGAYNEQF
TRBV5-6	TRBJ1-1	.	ASSADSPRGAF
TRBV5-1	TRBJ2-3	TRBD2	ASSLYLTSGGASTDTQY
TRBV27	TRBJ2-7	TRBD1	ASSKQGAHEQY
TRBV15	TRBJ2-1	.	ATSARVGYNEQF
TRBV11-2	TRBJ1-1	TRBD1	ASSLDDREATEAF
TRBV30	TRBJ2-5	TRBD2	AWSVLNIAGVDETQY
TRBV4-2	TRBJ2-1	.	ASSQDLARTNEQF
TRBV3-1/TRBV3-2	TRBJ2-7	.	ASSQRQELGEQY
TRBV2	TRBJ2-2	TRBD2	ASRSGGLGTGELF
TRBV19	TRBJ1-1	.	AVGWGGGSEAF
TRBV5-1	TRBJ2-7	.	ASSRYSSYEQY
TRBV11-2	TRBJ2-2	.	ASSLWQGIGELF
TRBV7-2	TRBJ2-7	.	ASSFASSYEQY
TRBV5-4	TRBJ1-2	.	ASSPPNRVGYGYT
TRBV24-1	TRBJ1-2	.	ATSGYREGGYGYT
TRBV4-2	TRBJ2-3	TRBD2	ASSQAGGGFPSTDTQY
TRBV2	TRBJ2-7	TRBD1	ASSAGQGSYEQY
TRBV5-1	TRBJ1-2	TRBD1	ASSTTGTANGYT
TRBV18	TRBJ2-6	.	ASSPSHSSGANVLT
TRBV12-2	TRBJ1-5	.	ASRLYFQPQH
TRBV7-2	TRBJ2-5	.	ASSSGPRETQY
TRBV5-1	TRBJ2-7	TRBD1	ASSLVQGAPYEQY
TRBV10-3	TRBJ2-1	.	AISEACVTPGHGAGDEQF
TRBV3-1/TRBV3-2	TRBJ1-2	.	ASSQGLQGGYT
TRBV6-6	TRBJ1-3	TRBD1	ASSYSGQNSGNTIY
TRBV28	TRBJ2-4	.	ASSSYDRLLAKNIQY
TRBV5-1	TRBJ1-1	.	ASRRGGPGGTEAF
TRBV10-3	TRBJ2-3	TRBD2	ATGTSGGAVTDTQY
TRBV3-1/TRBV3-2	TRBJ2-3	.	ASGGGTFTDTQY
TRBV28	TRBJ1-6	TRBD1	AIGQGRIRKNNSPLH
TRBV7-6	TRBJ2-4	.	ASSQGYSEWLAKNIQY
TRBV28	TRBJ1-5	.	ASRGPNQPQH
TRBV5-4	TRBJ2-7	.	ASSLAGPSYEQY
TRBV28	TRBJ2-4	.	ASRYRDPRAKNIQY
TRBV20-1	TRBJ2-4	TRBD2	SASSRSIAGWEFLNIQY
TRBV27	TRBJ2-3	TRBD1	ASSFLVGPTGYGTDTQY
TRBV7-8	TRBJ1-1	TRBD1	ASSALQGALSNTEAF
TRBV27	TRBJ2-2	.	ASGPTRRGELF
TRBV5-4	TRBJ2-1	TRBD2	ASSTNGGRPEQF
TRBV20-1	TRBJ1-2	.	SFRHNYGYT
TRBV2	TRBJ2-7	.	ASTPGRRDYEQY
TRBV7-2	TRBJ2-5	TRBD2	ASSLSLAGGLYQETQY
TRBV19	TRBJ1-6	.	ASSRVGGSSYNSPLH
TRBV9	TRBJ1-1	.	ASSVQPEAEAF
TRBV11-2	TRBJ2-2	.	ASSLVLMGDTGELF
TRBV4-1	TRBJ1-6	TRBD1	ASSQWTGSGSPLH
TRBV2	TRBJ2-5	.	ASNGLPGTQY
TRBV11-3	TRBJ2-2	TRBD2	ASSSTRGGSGELF
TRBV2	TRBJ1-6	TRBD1	ASSDQGAIVSPLH
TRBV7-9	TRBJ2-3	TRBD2	ASSLTLRGVTDTQY
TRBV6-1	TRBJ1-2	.	ASSERWEGGGYT
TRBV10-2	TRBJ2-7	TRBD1	ATGQGSEQY
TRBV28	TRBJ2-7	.	ASSFSSGPAYEQY
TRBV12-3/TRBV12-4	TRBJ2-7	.	ASSSDGAYEQY
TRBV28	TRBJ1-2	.	ASSFQQVNYGYT